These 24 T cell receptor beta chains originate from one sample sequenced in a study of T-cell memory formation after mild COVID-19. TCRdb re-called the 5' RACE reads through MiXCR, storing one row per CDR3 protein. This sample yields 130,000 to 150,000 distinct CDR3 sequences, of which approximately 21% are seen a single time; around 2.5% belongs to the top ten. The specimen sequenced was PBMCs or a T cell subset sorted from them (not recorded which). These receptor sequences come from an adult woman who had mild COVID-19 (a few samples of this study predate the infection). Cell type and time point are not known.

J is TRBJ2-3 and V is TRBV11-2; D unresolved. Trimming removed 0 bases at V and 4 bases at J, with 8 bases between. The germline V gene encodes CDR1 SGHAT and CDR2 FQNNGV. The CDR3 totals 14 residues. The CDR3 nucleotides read TGTGCCAGCAGCTTAGACCGTTGGGCAGATACGCAGTATTTT. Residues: CASSLDRWADTQYF.

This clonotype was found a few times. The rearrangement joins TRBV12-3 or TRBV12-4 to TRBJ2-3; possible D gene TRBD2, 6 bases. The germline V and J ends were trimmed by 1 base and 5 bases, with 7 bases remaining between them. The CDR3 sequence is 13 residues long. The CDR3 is CASSLGRGDTQYF. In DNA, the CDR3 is TGTGCCAGCAGTTTAGGGAGGGGAGATACGCAGTATTTT.

The CDR3 spells CASNFRNHYNEQFF. The CDR3 coding sequence is TGTGCCAGCAATTTCCGTAACCACTACAATGAGCAGTTCTTC. The chain recombines TRBV12-3 or TRBV12-4 with TRBJ2-1; D is undetermined. This CDR3 spans 14 amino acids. The ends were cut back, 7 bases at V and 3 bases at J, with 13 bases in the middle.

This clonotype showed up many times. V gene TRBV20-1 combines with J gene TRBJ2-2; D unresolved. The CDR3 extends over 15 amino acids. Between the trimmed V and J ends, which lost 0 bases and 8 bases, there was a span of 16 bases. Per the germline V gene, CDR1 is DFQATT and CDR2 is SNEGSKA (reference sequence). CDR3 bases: TGCAGTGCTAGAGAGGCAGGTGGCAGGCTAGGGGAGCTGTTTTTT. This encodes CSAREAGGRLGELFF.

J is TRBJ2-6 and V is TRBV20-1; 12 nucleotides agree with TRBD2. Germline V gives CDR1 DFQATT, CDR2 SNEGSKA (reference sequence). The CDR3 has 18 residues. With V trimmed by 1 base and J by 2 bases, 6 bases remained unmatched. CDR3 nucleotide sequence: TGCAGTGCTAGAGGTTATGGGACTAGCGGGCCTGGGGCCAACGTCCTGACTTTC. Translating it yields CSARGYGTSGPGANVLTF.

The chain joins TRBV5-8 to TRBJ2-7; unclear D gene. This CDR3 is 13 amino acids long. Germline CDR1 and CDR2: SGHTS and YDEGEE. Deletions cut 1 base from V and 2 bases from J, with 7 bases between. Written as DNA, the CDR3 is TGTGCCAGCAGCTTGACTTTCCCCTACGAGCAGTACTTC. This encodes CASSLTFPYEQYF. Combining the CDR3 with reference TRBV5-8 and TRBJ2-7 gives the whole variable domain EAGVTQSPTHLIKTRGQQATLRCSPISGHTSVYWYQQALGLGLQFLLWYDEGEERNRGNFPPRFSGRQFPNYSSELNVNALELEDSALYLCASSLTFPYEQYFGPGTRLTVT.

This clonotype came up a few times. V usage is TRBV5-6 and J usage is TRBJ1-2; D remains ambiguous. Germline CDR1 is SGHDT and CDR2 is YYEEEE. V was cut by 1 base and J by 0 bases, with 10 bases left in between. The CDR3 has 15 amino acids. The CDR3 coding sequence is TGTGCCAGCAGCTTGCGTCCCGATACTAACTATGGCTACACCTTC. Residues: CASSLRPDTNYGYTF.

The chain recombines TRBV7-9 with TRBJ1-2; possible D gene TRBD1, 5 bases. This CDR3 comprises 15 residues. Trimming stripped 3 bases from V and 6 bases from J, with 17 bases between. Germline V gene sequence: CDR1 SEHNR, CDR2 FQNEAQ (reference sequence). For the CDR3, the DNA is TGTGCCAGCAGCTTGTCGGGGCACTCTTCTAATGGCTACACCTTC. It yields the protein CASSLSGHSSNGYTF.

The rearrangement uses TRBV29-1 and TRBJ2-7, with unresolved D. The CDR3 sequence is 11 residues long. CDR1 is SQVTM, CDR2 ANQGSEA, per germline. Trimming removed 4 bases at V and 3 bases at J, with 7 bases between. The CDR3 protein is CSVVSLYEQYF. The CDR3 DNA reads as TGCAGCGTTGTAAGCCTCTACGAGCAGTACTTC.

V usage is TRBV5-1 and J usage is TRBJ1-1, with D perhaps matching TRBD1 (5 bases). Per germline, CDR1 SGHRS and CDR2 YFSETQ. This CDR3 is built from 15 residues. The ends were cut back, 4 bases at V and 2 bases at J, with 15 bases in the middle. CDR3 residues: CASSGSTGGNTEAFF. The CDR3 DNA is TGCGCCAGCAGCGGATCGACGGGGGGAAACACTGAAGCTTTCTTT.

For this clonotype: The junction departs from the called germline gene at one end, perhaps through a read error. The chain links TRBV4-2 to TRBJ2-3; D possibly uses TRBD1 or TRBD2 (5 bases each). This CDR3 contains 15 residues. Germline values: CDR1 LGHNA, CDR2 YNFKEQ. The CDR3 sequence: CASSQGADKIKGWDF. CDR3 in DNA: TGTGCCAGCAGCCAAGGAGCGGACAAAATAAAGGGGTGGGATTTT.

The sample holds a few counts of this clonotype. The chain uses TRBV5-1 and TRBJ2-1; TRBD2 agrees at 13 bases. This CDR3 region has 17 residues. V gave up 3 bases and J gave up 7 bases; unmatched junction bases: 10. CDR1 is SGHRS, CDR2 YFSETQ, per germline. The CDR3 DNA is TGCGCCAGCAGCTGGACTAGCGGGAGCCCAACGGGGAATGAGCAGTTCTTC. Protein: CASSWTSGSPTGNEQFF.

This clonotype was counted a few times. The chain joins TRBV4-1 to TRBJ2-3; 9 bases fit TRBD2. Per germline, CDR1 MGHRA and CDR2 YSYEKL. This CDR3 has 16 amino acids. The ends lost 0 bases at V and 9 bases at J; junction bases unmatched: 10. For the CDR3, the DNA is TGCGCCAGCAGCCAAGATGAGGCGGGAGGGACCAGGACGCAGTATTTT. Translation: CASSQDEAGGTRTQYF.

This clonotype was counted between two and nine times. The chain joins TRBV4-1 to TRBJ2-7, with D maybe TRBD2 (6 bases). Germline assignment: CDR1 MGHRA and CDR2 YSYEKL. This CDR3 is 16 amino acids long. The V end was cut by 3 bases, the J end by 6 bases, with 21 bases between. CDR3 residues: CASSHGGIGGIREQYF. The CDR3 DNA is TGCGCCAGCAGCCATGGAGGGATCGGGGGAATTCGCGAGCAGTACTTC.

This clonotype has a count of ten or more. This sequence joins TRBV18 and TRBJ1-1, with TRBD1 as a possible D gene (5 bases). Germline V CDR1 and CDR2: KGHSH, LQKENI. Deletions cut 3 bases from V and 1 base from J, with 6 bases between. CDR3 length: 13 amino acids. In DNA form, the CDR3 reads TGTGCCAGCTCACCTACAGGGAACACTGAAGCTTTCTTT. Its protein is CASSPTGNTEAFF.

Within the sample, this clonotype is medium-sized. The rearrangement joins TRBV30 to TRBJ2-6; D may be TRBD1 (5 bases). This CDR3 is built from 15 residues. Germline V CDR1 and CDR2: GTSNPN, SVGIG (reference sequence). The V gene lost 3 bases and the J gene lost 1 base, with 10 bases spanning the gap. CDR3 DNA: TGTGCCTGGAGCGTCCAGGGATCTGGGGCCAACGTCCTGACTTTC. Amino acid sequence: CAWSVQGSGANVLTF.

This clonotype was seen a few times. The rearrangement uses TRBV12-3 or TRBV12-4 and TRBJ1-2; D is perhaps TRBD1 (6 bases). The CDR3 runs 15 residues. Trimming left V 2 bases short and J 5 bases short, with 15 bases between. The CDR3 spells CASSLTPSDRYGYTF. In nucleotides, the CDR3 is TGTGCCAGCAGTTTAACCCCATCGGACAGATATGGCTACACCTTC.

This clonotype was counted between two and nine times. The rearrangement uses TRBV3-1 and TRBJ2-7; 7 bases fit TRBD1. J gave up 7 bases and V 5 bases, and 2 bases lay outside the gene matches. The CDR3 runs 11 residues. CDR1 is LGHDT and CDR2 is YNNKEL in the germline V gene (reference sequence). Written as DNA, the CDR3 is TGTGCCAGCAGCAGGGGGCTGGAGCAGTACTTC. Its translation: CASSRGLEQYF.

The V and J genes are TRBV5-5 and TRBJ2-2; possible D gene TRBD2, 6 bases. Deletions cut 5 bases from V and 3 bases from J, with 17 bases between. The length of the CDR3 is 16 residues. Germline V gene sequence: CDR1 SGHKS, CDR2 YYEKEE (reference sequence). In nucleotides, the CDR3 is TGTGCCAGCAGGACCCAGGGAGGCTTGGACACCGGGGAGCTGTTTTTT. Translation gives CASRTQGGLDTGELFF.

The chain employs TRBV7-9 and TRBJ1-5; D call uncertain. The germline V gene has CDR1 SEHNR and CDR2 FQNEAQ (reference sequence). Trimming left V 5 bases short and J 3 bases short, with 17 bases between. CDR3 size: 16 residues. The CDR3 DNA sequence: TGTGCCAGCAGCCCGATCGGCGGGCAGCCCAATCAGCCCCAGCATTTT. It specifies CASSPIGGQPNQPQHF.

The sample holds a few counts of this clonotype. This chain's CDR3 is CASSPTGFGGNIQYF. The CDR3 bases are TGTGCCAGCTCACCAACAGGGTTTGGTGGGAACATTCAGTACTTC. The V call is TRBV18, the J call TRBJ2-4; D possibly corresponds to TRBD1 (6 bases). Trimming removed 2 bases from V and 7 bases from J, with 15 bases in between. The CDR3 consists of 15 residues. Germline CDR1 is KGHSH and CDR2 is LQKENI.

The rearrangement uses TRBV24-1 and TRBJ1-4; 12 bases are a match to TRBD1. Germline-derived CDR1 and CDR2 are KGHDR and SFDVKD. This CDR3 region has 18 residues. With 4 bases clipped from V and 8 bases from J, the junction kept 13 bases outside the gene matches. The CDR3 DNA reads TGTGCCACCAGTGAGGCCGGGACAGGGGGCGCATTGGGCGAAAAACTGTTTTTT. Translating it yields CATSEAGTGGALGEKLFF.

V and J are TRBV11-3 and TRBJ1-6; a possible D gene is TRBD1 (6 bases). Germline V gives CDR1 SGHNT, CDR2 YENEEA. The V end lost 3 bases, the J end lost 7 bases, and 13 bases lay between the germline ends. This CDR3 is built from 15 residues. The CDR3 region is CASSFLTGGNSPLHF. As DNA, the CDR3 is TGTGCCAGCAGCTTTCTGACAGGTGGAAATTCACCCCTCCACTTT.

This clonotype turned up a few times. CDR3 loop: CATRGQGSNAEAFF. In DNA, the CDR3 is TGTGCCACCAGAGGACAGGGAAGTAACGCTGAAGCTTTCTTT. This chain links TRBV24-1 with TRBJ1-1; TRBD1 matches 8 bases. The CDR3 contains 14 residues. V shed 7 bases, J shed 6 bases, and the junction held 9 bases outside the gene matches. Germline lookup yields CDR1 KGHDR and CDR2 SFDVKD.